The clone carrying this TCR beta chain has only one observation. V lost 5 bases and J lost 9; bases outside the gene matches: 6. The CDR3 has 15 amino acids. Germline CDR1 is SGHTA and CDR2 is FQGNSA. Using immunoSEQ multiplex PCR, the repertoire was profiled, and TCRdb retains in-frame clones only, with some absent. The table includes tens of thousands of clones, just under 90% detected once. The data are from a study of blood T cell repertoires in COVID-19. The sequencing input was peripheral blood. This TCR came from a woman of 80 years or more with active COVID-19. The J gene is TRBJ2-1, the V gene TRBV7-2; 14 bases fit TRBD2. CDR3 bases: TGTGCCAGCAGCCAGACTAGCGGGAGGGCTAGTGAGCAGTTCTTC. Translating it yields CASSQTSGRASEQFF.